The 14 T cell receptor beta chains below all came from one sample that was sequenced in a study of long-term antiretroviral therapy in people with HIV. Samples were assayed with immunoSEQ v3.0 at survey level. Only in-frame clones appear in the TCRdb table, and some are missing; sequencing was by immunoSEQ multiplex PCR. The table lists 25,000 to 35,000 clones, approximately 96% of them singletons. The sequences come from unsorted PBMCs, collected 6.6 years after starting antiretroviral therapy. The receptors shown here come from a man aged 30 to 45 with HIV.

This clone has only one observation. V usage is TRBV5-5 and J usage is TRBJ2-7; 7 bases are a match to TRBD1. This CDR3 region has 13 residues. Germline lookup yields CDR1 SGHKS and CDR2 YYEKEE (reference sequence). After removal of 4 bases from V and 5 bases from J, the junction contained 6 bases not matched to a gene. The CDR3 DNA reads TGTGCCAGCAGCCTGGACAGGAATAACGAGCAGTACTTC. Translated, it gives CASSLDRNNEQYF.

The CDR3 spells CASSIGAQNSYEQYF. Written as DNA, the CDR3 is TGTGCCAGTAGTATAGGGGCACAAAACTCCTACGAGCAGTACTTC. The chain carries TRBV19 and TRBJ2-7, with D hard to call. This CDR3 has 15 amino acids. V was pared by 1 base and J by 0 bases, with 10 bases between. The V gene's germline CDR1 is LNHDA and CDR2 SQIVND (reference sequence).

V is TRBV6-5 and J is TRBJ2-5; D is perhaps TRBD2 (6 bases). Per the germline V gene, CDR1 is MNHEY and CDR2 is SVGAGI. Trimming shortened V by 9 bases and J by 7 bases, and 21 bases separated the two germline ends. The CDR3 extends over 14 amino acids. This CDR3 reads CASTPRDWDGTQYF. Written as DNA, the CDR3 is TGTGCCAGTACACCCCGGGACTGGGACGGGACCCAGTACTTC.

The chain is built from TRBV9 and TRBJ2-2; 9 bases are shared with TRBD2. CDR3 size: 18 residues. V lost 0 bases to trimming and J lost 3 bases; unmatched junction nucleotides: 9. Germline V gene lookup returns CDR1 SGDLS and CDR2 YYNGEE. CDR3 region: CASSVDAGGPVDTGELFF. For the CDR3, the DNA is TGTGCCAGCAGCGTAGATGCGGGAGGGCCCGTCGACACCGGGGAGCTGTTTTTT.

This clone was found once. Its ends do not fully match the called genes, so a read error is possible. The chain links TRBV6-6 to TRBJ1-2, with unresolved D. Germline CDR1 and CDR2: MNHNY and SVGAGI (reference sequence). The CDR3 covers 14 residues. CDR3 sequence reads: CASAEVRAEALIAF. The CDR3 nucleotides are TGTGCCAGCGCCGAGGTCCGGGCAGAGGCGCTAATCGCCTTC.

This rearrangement joins TRBV11-1 to TRBJ2-1; 9 bases are a match to TRBD1. The CDR3 extends over 14 amino acids. Germline V gene data show CDR1 as SGHAT and CDR2 as FQDESV (reference sequence). With 8 bases clipped from V and 4 bases from J, the junction kept 6 bases outside the gene matches. The CDR3 DNA is TGTGCCAGCGATCCGGGACAGGGATACAATGAGCAGTTCTTC. Amino acid sequence: CASDPGQGYNEQFF.

This chain uses TRBV30 with TRBJ2-5, with 11 bases aligning to TRBD1. The CDR3 extends over 15 amino acids. The V and J ends lost 8 bases and 4 bases, in that order; junction bases with no gene match: 12. Germline V CDR1 and CDR2: GTSNPN, SVGIG (reference sequence). The chain's CDR3 is CAGRDRGGFRETQYF. The CDR3 coding sequence is TGTGCCGGCCGGGACAGGGGGGGGTTCAGAGAGACCCAGTACTTC.

The chain uses TRBV18 and TRBJ2-3; D gene ambiguous. Trimming shortened V by 3 bases and J by 0 bases, and 4 bases separated the two germline ends. CDR1 and CDR2 from the germline V gene are KGHSH and LQKENI. The CDR3 runs to 13 residues. The CDR3 bases are TGTGCCAGCTCACCCTTGAGCACAGATACGCAGTATTTT. Amino acids: CASSPLSTDTQYF.

The chain has TRBV4-3 and TRBJ2-3; D remains unclear. Germline V gene lookup returns CDR1 LGHNA and CDR2 YSLEER. CDR3 length: 16 residues. Between the trimmed V and J ends, which lost 0 bases and 0 bases, there was a span of 10 bases. As DNA, the CDR3 is TGCGCCAGCAGCCAAGATCGGCAGGCAAGCACAGATACGCAGTATTTT. Its translation: CASSQDRQASTDTQYF.

CDR3 in DNA: TGTGCCAGCAGAGAGGGGGTCTCCTACGAGCAGTACTTC. This translates into CASREGVSYEQYF. The chain couples TRBV6-1 to TRBJ2-7; tentative D call: TRBD1 (6 bases). The CDR3 is 13 amino acids. CDR1 and CDR2 from the germline V gene are MNHNS and SASEGT. Trimming removed 6 bases at V and 0 bases at J, with 9 bases between.

The rearrangement joins TRBV11-2 to TRBJ2-7, with D unclear. This CDR3 contains 13 residues. Germline values: CDR1 SGHAT, CDR2 FQNNGV. Deletions cut 3 bases from V and 0 bases from J, with 6 bases between. CDR3 region: CASSFPSSYEQYF. CDR3 coding DNA: TGTGCCAGCAGCTTTCCATCCTCCTACGAGCAGTACTTC.

The gene calls are TRBV5-4 and TRBJ2-2; TRBD2 aligns across 16 bases. This CDR3 spans 17 amino acids. Germline CDR1 reads SGHNT; CDR2 reads YYREEE (reference sequence). V lost 3 bases, J lost 4 bases, and 3 bases stayed unmatched. CDR3 amino acids: CASSWGLAGGPTGELFF. CDR3 sequence (DNA): TGTGCCAGCAGCTGGGGACTAGCGGGGGGGCCCACCGGGGAGCTGTTTTTT.

This clone appeared a few times. The chain employs TRBV14 and TRBJ1-5; the D is unclear. V shed 5 bases and J shed 4 bases, with 12 bases lying between them. This CDR3 has 14 residues. Germline V gene lookup returns CDR1 SGHDN and CDR2 FVKESK. CDR3 protein: CASSIGLRNQPQHF. DNA for the CDR3: TGTGCCAGCAGCATCGGGTTGAGGAATCAGCCCCAGCATTTT.

The V gene is TRBV5-5, the J gene TRBJ1-5, with unresolved D. Trimming shortened V by 2 bases and J by 0 bases, and 9 bases separated the two germline ends. Germline CDR1 reads SGHKS; CDR2 reads YYEKEE (reference sequence). The CDR3 extends over 15 amino acids. This CDR3 is CASSFLGNSNQPQHF. CDR3 bases: TGTGCCAGCAGCTTCCTAGGGAATAGCAATCAGCCCCAGCATTTT. The full variable domain, completed using reference TRBV5-5 and TRBJ1-5, is DAGVTQSPTHLIKTRGQQVTLRCSPISGHKSVSWYQQVLGQGPQFIFQYYEKEERGRGNFPDRFSARQFPNYSSELNVNALLLGDSALYLCASSFLGNSNQPQHFGDGTRLSIL.